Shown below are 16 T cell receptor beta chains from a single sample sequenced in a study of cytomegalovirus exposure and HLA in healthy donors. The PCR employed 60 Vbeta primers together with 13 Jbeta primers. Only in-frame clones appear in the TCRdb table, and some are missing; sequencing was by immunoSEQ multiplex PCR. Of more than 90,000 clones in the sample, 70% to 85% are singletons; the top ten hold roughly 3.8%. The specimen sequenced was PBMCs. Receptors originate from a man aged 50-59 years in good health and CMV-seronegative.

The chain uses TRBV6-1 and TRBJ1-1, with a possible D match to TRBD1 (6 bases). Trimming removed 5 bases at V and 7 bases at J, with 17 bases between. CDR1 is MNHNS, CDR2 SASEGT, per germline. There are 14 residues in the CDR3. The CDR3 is CASSQGLRRFEAFF. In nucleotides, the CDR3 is TGTGCCAGCAGTCAGGGGCTCCGCCGATTTGAAGCTTTCTTT.

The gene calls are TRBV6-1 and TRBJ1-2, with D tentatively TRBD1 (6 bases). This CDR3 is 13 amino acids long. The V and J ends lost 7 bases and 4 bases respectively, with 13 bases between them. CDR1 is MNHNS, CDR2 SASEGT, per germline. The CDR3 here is CASTYRVAYGYTF. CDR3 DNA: TGTGCCAGCACTTACAGGGTAGCCTATGGCTACACCTTC.

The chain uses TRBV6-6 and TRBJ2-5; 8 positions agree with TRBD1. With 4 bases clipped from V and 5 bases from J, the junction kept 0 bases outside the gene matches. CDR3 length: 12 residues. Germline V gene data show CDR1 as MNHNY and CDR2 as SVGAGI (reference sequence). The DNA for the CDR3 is TGTGCCAGCAGTTGGACAGGGGAGACCCAGTACTTC. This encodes CASSWTGETQYF.

CDR3 region: CASSLNYAPYEQYF. As DNA, the CDR3 is TGCGCCAGCAGCCTAAACTACGCCCCCTACGAGCAGTACTTC. V usage is TRBV5-1 and J usage is TRBJ2-7; the D is unclear. CDR3 size: 14 residues. Per the germline V gene, CDR1 is SGHRS and CDR2 is YFSETQ. With 4 bases removed from V and 2 bases from J, the gap between germline ends came to 13 bases.

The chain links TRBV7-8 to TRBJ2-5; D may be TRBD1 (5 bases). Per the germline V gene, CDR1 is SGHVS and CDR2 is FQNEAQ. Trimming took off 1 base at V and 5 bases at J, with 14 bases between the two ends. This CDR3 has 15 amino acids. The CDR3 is CASSLDPLRVETQYF. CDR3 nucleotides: TGTGCCAGCAGCTTAGATCCTCTCAGGGTGGAGACCCAGTACTTC. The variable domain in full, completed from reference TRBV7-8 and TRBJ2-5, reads GAGVSQSPRYKVAKRGQDVALRCDPISGHVSLFWYQQALGQGPEFLTYFQNEAQLDKSGLPSDRFFAERPEGSVSTLKIQRTQQEDSAVYLCASSLDPLRVETQYFGPGTRLLVL.

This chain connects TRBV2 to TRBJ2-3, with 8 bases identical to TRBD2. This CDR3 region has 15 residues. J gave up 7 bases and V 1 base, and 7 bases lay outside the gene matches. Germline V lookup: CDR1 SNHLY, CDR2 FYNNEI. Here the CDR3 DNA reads TGTGCCAGCAGTGAAGATAGCGGGAAATCCAATACGCAGTATTTT. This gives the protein CASSEDSGKSNTQYF.

CDR3 sequence reads: CASSYTGAYEQYF. For the CDR3, the DNA is TGTGCCAGCAGTTACACAGGGGCCTACGAGCAGTACTTC. The V and J genes are TRBV6-5 and TRBJ2-7, with 7 bases identical to TRBD1. Germline trimming cut 2 bases from V and 2 bases from J; bases unmatched to any gene: 0. This CDR3 has 13 amino acids. Looked up from germline, CDR1 is MNHEY and CDR2 is SVGAGI.

The CDR3 sequence: CASSLSGRGSYEQYF. As DNA, the CDR3 is TGTGCCAGCAGCCTTAGCGGGAGGGGCTCCTACGAGCAGTACTTC. The chain is built from TRBV7-2 and TRBJ2-7; 11 bases agree with TRBD2. The V gene's germline CDR1 is SGHTA and CDR2 FQGNSA. The J segment lost 0 bases and the V segment lost 5 bases, leaving 3 bases of the junction unmatched. The CDR3 is made up of 15 amino acids.

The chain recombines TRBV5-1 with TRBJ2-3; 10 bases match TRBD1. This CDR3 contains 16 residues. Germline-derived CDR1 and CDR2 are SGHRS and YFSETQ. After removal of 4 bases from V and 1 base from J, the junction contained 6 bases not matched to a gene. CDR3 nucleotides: TGCGCCAGCAGCCCCGACAGGGGGCGGGGCACAGATACGCAGTATTTT. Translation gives CASSPDRGRGTDTQYF. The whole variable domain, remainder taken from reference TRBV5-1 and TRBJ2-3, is KAGVTQTPRYLIKTRGQQVTLSCSPISGHRSVSWYQQTPGQGLQFLFEYFSETQRNKGNFPGRFSGRQFSNSRSEMNVSTLELGDSALYLCASSPDRGRGTDTQYFGPGTRLTVL.

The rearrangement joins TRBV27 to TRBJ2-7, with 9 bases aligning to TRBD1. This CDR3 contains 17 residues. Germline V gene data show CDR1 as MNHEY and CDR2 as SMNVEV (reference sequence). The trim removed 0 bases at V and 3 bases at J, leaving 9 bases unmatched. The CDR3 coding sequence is TGTGCCAGCAGTTTATCCTACTCCCCGGGACAGGGCTACGAGCAGTACTTC. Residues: CASSLSYSPGQGYEQYF.

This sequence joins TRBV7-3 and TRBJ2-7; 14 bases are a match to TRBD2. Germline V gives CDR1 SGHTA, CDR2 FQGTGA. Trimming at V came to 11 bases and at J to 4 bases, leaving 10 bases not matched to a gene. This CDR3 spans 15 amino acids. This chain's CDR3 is CAGGGLAGATYEQYF. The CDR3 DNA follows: TGTGCCGGGGGGGGACTAGCGGGAGCGACGTACGAGCAGTACTTC.

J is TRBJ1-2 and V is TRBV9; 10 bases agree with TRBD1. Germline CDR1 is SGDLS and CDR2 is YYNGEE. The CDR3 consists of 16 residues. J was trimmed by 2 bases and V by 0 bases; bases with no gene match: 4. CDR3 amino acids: CASSVAGTGVNYGYTF. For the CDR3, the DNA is TGTGCCAGCAGCGTAGCCGGGACAGGGGTGAACTATGGCTACACCTTC. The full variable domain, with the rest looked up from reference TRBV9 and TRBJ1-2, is DSGVTQTPKHLITATGQRVTLRCSPRSGDLSVYWYQQSLDQGLQFLIQYYNGEERAKGNILERFSAQQFPDLHSELNLSSLELGDSALYFCASSVAGTGVNYGYTFGSGTRLTVV.

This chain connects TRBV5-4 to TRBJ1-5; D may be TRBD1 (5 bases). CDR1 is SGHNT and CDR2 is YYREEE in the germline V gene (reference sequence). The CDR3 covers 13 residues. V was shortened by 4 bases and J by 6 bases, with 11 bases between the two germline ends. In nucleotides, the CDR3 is TGTGCCAGCAGCCGGGGGGGAACTCAGCCCCAGCATTTT. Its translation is CASSRGGTQPQHF.

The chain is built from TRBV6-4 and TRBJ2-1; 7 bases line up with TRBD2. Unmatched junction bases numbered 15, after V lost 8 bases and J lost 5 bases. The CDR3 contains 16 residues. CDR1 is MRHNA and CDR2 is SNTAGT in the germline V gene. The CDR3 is CASSSPQREENNEQFF. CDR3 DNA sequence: TGTGCCAGCTCATCCCCTCAGCGGGAAGAAAACAATGAGCAGTTCTTC.

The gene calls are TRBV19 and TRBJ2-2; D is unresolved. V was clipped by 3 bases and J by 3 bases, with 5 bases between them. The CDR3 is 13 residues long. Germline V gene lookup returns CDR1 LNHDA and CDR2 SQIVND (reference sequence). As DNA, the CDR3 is TGTGCCAGTAGTATCCGGTACACCGGGGAGCTGTTTTTT. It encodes CASSIRYTGELFF.

CDR3 region: CAISGVPLFGYTF. For the CDR3, the DNA is TGTGCCATCAGCGGGGTACCCCTATTTGGCTACACCTTC. The rearrangement uses TRBV10-3 and TRBJ1-2; D unclear. Germline V lookup: CDR1 ENHRY, CDR2 SYGVKD. Deletions cut 6 bases from V and 7 bases from J, with 15 bases between. The CDR3 has 13 residues.